A selection of T cell receptor beta chains follows, all from one sample in a study of early T cells in non-severe SARS-CoV-2 infection. Each CDR3 protein gets one entry after TCRdb re-called the 5' RACE reads with MiXCR. This table has more than 65,000 distinct CDR3 sequences, 4.6% appearing once. The material sequenced was whole blood, taken at baseline. The receptors come from an adult who was a healthcare worker with PCR-confirmed SARS-CoV-2 infection or an uninfected control (not recorded which). The donor label of this sample is uncertain. The CDR3 runs from the conserved cysteine through the conserved F or W.

CASSFQGPGNTIYF,TRBV6-5,TRBJ1-3
CASSYGVRDSGWYRELFF,TRBV6-5,TRBJ2-2
CASSPERGVYNEQFF,TRBV11-2,TRBJ2-1
CASSRDYEPIADTQYF,TRBV27,TRBJ2-3
CSARGGPSYNEQFF,TRBV20-1,TRBJ2-1
CASRELMTYGYTF,TRBV6-5,TRBJ1-2
CASSHWRSYEQYF,TRBV5-5,TRBJ2-7
CASSLYPEERPEQYF,TRBV7-2,TRBJ2-7
CSADAGGPQNIQYF,TRBV20-1,TRBJ2-4
CSARDYRTSGPYEQYF,TRBV20-1,TRBJ2-7
CASSLAGTGGAYNEQFF,TRBV7-2,TRBJ2-1
CATSDLVQGRGNEQFF,TRBV24-1,TRBJ2-1
CASSEAGGSEAFF,TRBV2,TRBJ1-1
CASRKTSKNTIYF,TRBV28,TRBJ1-3
CASKERDTNSYNSPLHF,TRBV6-8,TRBJ1-6
CASSLGEGGRTDTQYF,TRBV7-9,TRBJ2-3
CASSRMAGLDNEKLFF,TRBV4-2,TRBJ1-4
CASRRGTENTEAFF,TRBV3-1,TRBJ1-1
CSARGVTDYPNTEAFF,TRBV20-1,TRBJ1-1
CASSIQDQPQHF,TRBV5-6,TRBJ1-5
CASSLRDRAFTEAFF,TRBV12-3/TRBV12-4,TRBJ1-1
CASRRGLGYGYTF,TRBV2,TRBJ1-2
CSAPQGYIQYF,TRBV20-1,TRBJ2-4
CASSQDRVYGYTF,TRBV7-9,TRBJ1-2
CASSFFVASGGGTDTQYF,TRBV7-2,TRBJ2-3
CASSYSLRGRGAFF,TRBV6-5,TRBJ1-1
CASSQDPGQGAYEQYF,TRBV14,TRBJ2-7
CSAPTRAIYTDTQYF,TRBV20-1,TRBJ2-3
CASSLGTYNEQFF,TRBV5-1,TRBJ2-1
CASSRGSGNYGYTF,TRBV11-2,TRBJ1-2
CASSSDLGYEQYF,TRBV28,TRBJ2-7
CASSLEGDSSEAFF,TRBV7-8,TRBJ1-1
CASMRVTNEKLFF,TRBV6-5,TRBJ1-4
CASSWVYEQYF,TRBV11-2,TRBJ2-7
CASSYTGTGGTGELFF,TRBV7-8,TRBJ2-2
CASTGQGNTGELFF,TRBV28,TRBJ2-2
CASSIVGTHDQPQHF,TRBV19,TRBJ1-5
CASSLSQTSSYEQYF,TRBV12-3/TRBV12-4,TRBJ2-7
CASSKQLGQFF,TRBV21-1,TRBJ2-1
CASIPTQDGVSYEQYF,TRBV6-6,TRBJ2-7
CASSKSSRGIDNSPLHF,TRBV3-1,TRBJ1-6
CASSLATTVSYEQYF,TRBV7-8,TRBJ2-7
CASSPLAGTEAFF,TRBV5-1,TRBJ1-1
CASSPSPAVGVYNEQFF,TRBV7-3,TRBJ2-1
CSESGGAGNTEAFF,TRBV20-1,TRBJ1-1
CASIPLRGVDTGELFF,TRBV7-8,TRBJ2-2
CASSQVLAGLAYEQYF,TRBV3-1,TRBJ2-7
CASSSVAGATTGELFF,TRBV7-3,TRBJ2-2